Presented here are 10 T cell receptor beta chains from one specimen sequenced in a study of blood T cell repertoires in COVID-19. Generated by immunoSEQ multiplex PCR, the TCRdb table keeps only in-frame clones and is missing some. The sample contains 65,000 to 90,000 clones, 70% to 85% of which appear only once. The specimen sequenced was peripheral blood. The receptors were sampled from a man in his sixties with active or convalescent COVID-19.

The chain employs TRBV3-1 (or the pseudogene TRBV3-2) and TRBJ2-3, with 10 bases fitting TRBD2. With 4 bases clipped from V and 2 bases from J, the junction kept 6 bases outside the gene matches. The CDR3 has 16 residues. The germline V gene encodes CDR1 LGHDT and CDR2 YNNKEL (reference sequence). In DNA, the CDR3 is TGTGCCAGCAGCCCTCTAGCGGGGGCAATCACAGATACGCAGTATTTT. Translation: CASSPLAGAITDTQYF.

CDR3 sequence: CASSKTSGEKLFF. The CDR3 DNA reads as TGTGCCAGTAGTAAAACATCGGGAGAAAAACTGTTTTTT. The chain couples TRBV19 to TRBJ1-4; D not certain. The V gene's germline CDR1 is LNHDA and CDR2 SQIVND (reference sequence). The CDR3 spans 13 residues. V was cut by 4 bases and J by 8 bases, with 11 bases left in between.

This clone was counted a single time. This chain uses TRBV6-5 with TRBJ1-2, with 7 bases matching TRBD1. The V segment lost 5 bases and the J segment 7 bases; nucleotides outside the gene matches: 4. The CDR3 totals 12 residues. The V gene's germline CDR1 is MNHEY and CDR2 SVGAGI. The CDR3 loop reads CASSQTGVGYTF. The CDR3 bases are TGTGCCAGCAGTCAAACAGGGGTTGGCTACACCTTC.

This chain connects TRBV30 to TRBJ2-2; 7 nucleotides line up with TRBD1. The CDR3 loop spans 11 amino acids. Germline V lookup: CDR1 GTSNPN, CDR2 SVGIG (reference sequence). In DNA, the CDR3 is TGTGTCTCGACAGGGACCGGGGAGCTGTTTTTT. It is translated as CVSTGTGELFF. The complete variable domain, with remaining parts taken from reference TRBV30 and TRBJ2-2, reads SQTIHQWPATLVQPVGSPLSLECTVEGTSNPNLYWYRQAAGRGLQLLFYSVGIGQISSEVPQNLSASRPQDRQFILSSKKLLLSDSGFYLCVSTGTGELFFGEGSRLTVL.

This chain uses TRBV5-1 with TRBJ2-3, with TRBD1 as a possible D gene (6 bases). There are 18 residues in the CDR3. V gave up 4 bases and J gave up 5 bases, with 26 bases separating them. In germline, CDR1 is SGHRS, CDR2 YFSETQ. The CDR3 loop reads CASSGSPTGWGAGDTQYF. Written as DNA, the CDR3 is TGCGCCAGCAGCGGTAGTCCTACAGGGTGGGGCGCGGGAGATACGCAGTATTTT.

This chain's CDR3 is CASSLARLTSGATDTQYF. CDR3 DNA: TGTGCCAGCAGCTTGGCTAGATTGACTAGCGGGGCCACAGATACGCAGTATTTT. This rearrangement joins TRBV5-5 to TRBJ2-3; 11 bases align to TRBD2. CDR1 is SGHKS, CDR2 YYEKEE, per germline (reference sequence). Germline trimming cut 0 bases from V and 2 bases from J; bases unmatched to any gene: 8. There are 18 residues in the CDR3. Full variable domain (rest looked up from reference TRBV5-5 and TRBJ2-3): DAGVTQSPTHLIKTRGQQVTLRCSPISGHKSVSWYQQVLGQGPQFIFQYYEKEERGRGNFPDRFSARQFPNYSSELNVNALLLGDSALYLCASSLARLTSGATDTQYFGPGTRLTVL.

The rearrangement links TRBV30 to TRBJ2-7; TRBD1 might be the D (6 bases). Trimming removed 0 bases at V and 0 bases at J, with 12 bases between. Germline assignment: CDR1 GTSNPN and CDR2 SVGIG (reference sequence). CDR3 size: 15 residues. This CDR3 is CAWSVPGTPSYEQYF. For the CDR3, the DNA is TGTGCCTGGAGTGTACCCGGGACACCCTCCTACGAGCAGTACTTC.

This clone turned up a few times. The rearrangement uses TRBV6-6 and TRBJ1-4; 7 bases align to TRBD1. Germline V gene data show CDR1 as MNHNY and CDR2 as SVGAGI (reference sequence). This CDR3 is 16 amino acids long. With V trimmed by 6 bases and J by 0 bases, 7 bases remained unmatched. Here the CDR3 reads CASRYAGGATNEKLFF. DNA for the CDR3: TGTGCCAGCAGATACGCAGGGGGTGCAACTAATGAAAAACTGTTTTTT.

The V call is TRBV18, the J call TRBJ1-2; D not resolved. V was pared by 3 bases and J by 7 bases, with 24 bases between. This CDR3 is 17 amino acids long. The germline gives CDR1 KGHSH, CDR2 LQKENI. The DNA of the CDR3 is TGTGCCAGCTCACCCCGAACTCTCCACTCCCCTGACTTTGGCTACACCTTC. As protein: CASSPRTLHSPDFGYTF.

The rearrangement uses TRBV6-5 and TRBJ2-7; no clear D gene. V dropped 6 bases and J dropped 7 bases, with 13 bases sitting between them. CDR3 size: 12 residues. Germline assignment: CDR1 MNHEY and CDR2 SVGAGI. The DNA of the CDR3 is TGTGCCAGCAGGCCGCCAGGCTTTGAGCAGTACTTC. It specifies CASRPPGFEQYF.